This T cell receptor beta chain stems from a study of cytomegalovirus exposure and HLA in healthy donors. The study, taken as a whole, reports: For TCR beta chains, V- and J-gene trimming was later linked to a missense DCLRE1C variant. 150 or so TCR beta chains were listed as cytomegalovirus-associated.

The length of the CDR3 is 14 residues. Trimming left V 8 bases short and J 5 bases short, with 18 bases between. CDR1 is MNHEY, CDR2 SMNVEV, per germline (reference sequence). Comments on this clone: What it binds is unknown.

Use of 60 Vbeta and 13 Jbeta primers characterized the PCR. The method was immunoSEQ multiplex PCR; TCRdb's version includes in-frame clones alone and lacks a portion of them. The data show some 120,000 clones, around 79% seen once. V and J are TRBV27 and TRBJ1-1; possible D gene TRBD1, 6 bases. Material for sequencing was PBMCs. This TCR was sampled from a woman in her thirties or forties in good health and CMV-seronegative. CDR3 bases: TGTGCCAGCCAGCTTCGAACAGGGTATACTGAAGCTTTCTTT. It yields the protein CASQLRTGYTEAFF.